The clone carrying this T cell receptor beta chain was seen more than once but under ten times. This specimen comes from a study of regulatory T cells in long-lasting Graves disease. Noted time point: newly diagnosed GD, antithyroid drugs for less than 3 months. With RNA extracted from PBMCs as input, the TCR library was made. Combining iRepertoire HTBI primers with Arm-PCR of CDR3 regions, the authors built TCR beta libraries. MiXCR was run by TCRdb on the multiplex PCR reads, yielding one entry per CDR3 protein. The sample carries 620,000 or so distinct CDR3 sequences, 16% recorded once. This same sample was also part of a study on T cells in Graves' hyperthyroidism and ophthalmopathy. That investigation notes: During a first-round RT-PCR of the TCR CDR3, the HTBI primer set was used.

The sequence was collected from a woman in her twenties or thirties with Graves disease. Sequences were derived from peripheral blood mononuclear cells (PBMCs), sampled at new diagnosis, from a patient treated with antithyroid drugs.

The CDR3: CASSLLNGVNTGELFF. For the CDR3, the DNA is TGTGCCAGCAGCCTCTTAAACGGAGTTAACACCGGGGAGCTGTTTTTT. This rearrangement joins TRBV3-1 to TRBJ2-2; D gene unclear. Germline V gives CDR1 LGHDT, CDR2 YNNKEL (reference sequence). Trimming stripped 4 bases from V and 2 bases from J, with 14 bases between. The CDR3 is 16 amino acids.